The table lists the clone carrying this T cell receptor (beta chain) with a count of one. The antigen is unknown. Regarding time point: week 3, after first cycle of checkpoint inhibitor. Sampling occurred pretreatment (T0) and at week 3 (W3), after cycle one of checkpoint blockade. Disease control meant complete response, partial response or stable disease at 12 weeks. Prior systemic cancer therapy, immunosuppressant use and other active malignancies excluded patients. This sample was included in a study of blood T cell dynamics during melanoma immunotherapy. Whole-study results and caveats: PBMC repertoires of eventual disease-control patients split at W3 into clonality or diversity gains.

After removal of 1 base from V and 2 bases from J, the junction contained 10 bases not matched to a gene. The length of the CDR3 is 17 residues. Per the germline V gene, CDR1 is SGHVT and CDR2 is SQSDAQ. The table came from immunoSEQ multiplex PCR; TCRdb's copy has only in-frame clones and leaves some out. The sample records around 20,000 clones, around nine tenths being singletons. This sequence originates from a human donor with melanoma. The sequencing used blood, collected from a patient treated with checkpoint blockade. The chain links TRBV7-4 to TRBJ2-5, with 7 positions matching TRBD2. The chain's CDR3 is CASSLESLAGLQETQYF. The DNA for the CDR3 is TGTGCCAGCAGCTTAGAGTCGTTAGCGGGCCTACAAGAGACCCAGTACTTC.